This TCR beta chain stems from a study of shared clonotypes between healthy human individuals. CDR3 length equals 11 residues. With 5 bases clipped from V and 6 bases from J, the junction kept 1 base outside the gene matches. CDR1 is MNHEY, CDR2 SMNVEV, per germline (reference sequence). Genomic DNA of every subset was divided equally among multiple immunoSEQ plates. Sorted-subset replicate PCR reactions contained 200 ng DNA, corresponding to about 30,000 T cell genomes. Sequencing used immunoSEQ multiplex PCR; TCRdb keeps in-frame clones, though not all of them. Of over 750,000 clones listed, approximately 96% were seen once; the top ten hold less than 0.25%. Naive CD8 cells comprised CD45RO-negative, CCR7-positively selected cells, excluding terminally differentiated effector memory CD45RA+ cells.

This sequence joins TRBV27 and TRBJ2-7; 7 bases fit TRBD2. This TCR came from a man aged 30 to 39 in good health. The specimen sequenced was naive CD8+ T cells sorted from blood. The CDR3 loop reads CASSGGVEQYF. Written as DNA, the CDR3 is TGTGCCAGCAGTGGGGGGGTCGAGCAGTACTTC.